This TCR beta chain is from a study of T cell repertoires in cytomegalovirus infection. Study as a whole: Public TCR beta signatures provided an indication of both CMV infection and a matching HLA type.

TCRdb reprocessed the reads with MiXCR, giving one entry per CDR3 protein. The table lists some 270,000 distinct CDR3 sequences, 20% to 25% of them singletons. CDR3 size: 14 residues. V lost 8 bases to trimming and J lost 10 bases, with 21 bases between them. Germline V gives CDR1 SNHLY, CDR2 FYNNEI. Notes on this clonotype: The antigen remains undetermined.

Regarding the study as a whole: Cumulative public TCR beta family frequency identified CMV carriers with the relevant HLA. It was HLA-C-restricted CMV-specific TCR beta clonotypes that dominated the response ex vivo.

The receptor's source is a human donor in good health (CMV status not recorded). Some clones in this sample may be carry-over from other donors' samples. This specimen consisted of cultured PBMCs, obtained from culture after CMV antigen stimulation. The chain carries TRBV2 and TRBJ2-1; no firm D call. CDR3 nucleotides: TGTGCCAGCCTTTGGGCACAGTCCTCTGGGGAGCAGTTCTTC. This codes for CASLWAQSSGEQFF.